Following are 20 T cell receptor beta chains from one sample sequenced in a study of tumor and adjacent non-tumor tissue in lung cancer (dated by TCRdb to 2016 to 2019). RNA was extracted from bulk unsorted tissue and checked for quality with a NanoDrop ND-1000 and an Agilent 2100. The normal lung samples consisted of distant non-tumor tissue collected more than 3 cm from the tumor edge. The library was prepared using multiplex PCR. TCRdb names Illumina HiSeq 2500 as the instrument used. TCRbeta libraries were constructed through three rounds of nested PCR with primers (Table S4) according to protocols adapted from ARM-PCR. Through fastp at Q25 and MiXCR, TCRdb rebuilt clones from the public reads, retaining in-frame beta chains. Records with the same CDR3 protein are collapsed into one entry carrying the most frequent genes and DNA. In this sample the table shows around 57,000 distinct CDR3 sequences, about 61% of which occur a single time. The top ten clones comprise roughly a third of the sample.

The sample consisted of distant non-tumor lung tissue. These receptors came from a man between 65 and 85 years old with non-small cell lung cancer.

This clonotype was detected only a few times. The chain links TRBV6-2 or TRBV6-3 to TRBJ2-1, with TRBD2 as a possible D gene (6 bases). The CDR3 totals 16 residues. CDR1 is MNHEY, CDR2 SVGEGT, per germline. V was cut by 5 bases and J by 2 bases, with 16 bases left in between. This chain's CDR3 is CASSHDRGGPYNEQFF. The CDR3 coding sequence is TGTGCCAGCAGTCACGATCGGGGAGGCCCCTACAATGAGCAGTTCTTC.

The CDR3 sequence: CSARDRSYEQYF. The CDR3 DNA reads as TGCAGTGCTAGGGACCGCTCCTACGAGCAGTACTTC. The chain joins TRBV20-1 to TRBJ2-7; D gene uncertain. This CDR3 has 12 residues. The V and J ends lost 3 bases and 0 bases respectively, with 6 bases between them. Germline assignment: CDR1 DFQATT and CDR2 SNEGSKA (reference sequence).

The chain combines TRBV2 with TRBJ2-5; D tentatively fits TRBD1 or TRBD2 (6 bases each). V lost 3 bases and J lost 5, with 19 bases in between. CDR3 length: 16 amino acids. Germline V gives CDR1 SNHLY, CDR2 FYNNEI. CDR3 nucleotides: TGTGCCAGCAGTGACCCGGGAACAGGGACTGGGGAGACCCAGTACTTC. Translation: CASSDPGTGTGETQYF. Combining the CDR3 with reference TRBV2 and TRBJ2-5 gives the whole variable domain EPEVTQTPSHQVTQMGQEVILRCVPISNHLYFYWYRQILGQKVEFLVSFYNNEISEKSEIFDDQFSVERPDGSNFTLKIRSTKLEDSAMYFCASSDPGTGTGETQYFGPGTRLLVL.

This clonotype was observed at least ten times. The gene calls are TRBV6-5 and TRBJ2-7; 7 bases are shared with TRBD2. Losses at the gene ends were 7 bases for V and 5 bases for J; bases not matched to a gene: 5. There are 12 residues in the CDR3. The germline V gene encodes CDR1 MNHEY and CDR2 SVGAGI. The CDR3 DNA reads TGTGCCAGCATGGGAGGGTTCCACGAGCAGTACTTC. Translation: CASMGGFHEQYF.

This clonotype showed up many times. A much larger clonotype is one base distant, so this may be a read error. The rearrangement links TRBV13 to TRBJ1-3; possibly TRBD1 for D (6 bases). V was cut by 7 bases and J by 0 bases, with 19 bases left in between. The germline CDR1 and CDR2 sequences are PRHDT and FYEKMQ (reference sequence). The CDR3 has 17 residues. In DNA form, the CDR3 reads TGTGCCAGCACCCCCCTAGGACAGTCAAGCTCTGGAAACACCATATATTTT. Translating gives CASTPLGQSSSGNTIYF. Full variable domain (missing parts from reference TRBV13 and TRBJ1-3): AAGVIQSPRHLIKEKRETATLKCYPIPRHDTVYWYQQGPGQDPQFLISFYEKMQSDKGSIPDRFSAQQFSDYHSELNMSSLELGDSALYFCASTPLGQSSSGNTIYFGEGSWLTVV.

This clonotype was seen ten or more times. The rearrangement links TRBV11-2 to TRBJ2-7, with 8 nucleotides matching TRBD2. The length of the CDR3 is 15 residues. Germline CDR1 SGHAT, CDR2 FQNNGV. The trim removed 8 bases at V and 3 bases at J, leaving 12 bases unmatched. The CDR3, as DNA: TGTGCCAGCGGTGCTCTCAGCGGGGGCCTCTACGAGCAGTACTTC. It codes for CASGALSGGLYEQYF. Full variable domain (remainder filled in from reference TRBV11-2 and TRBJ2-7): EAGVAQSPRYKIIEKRQSVAFWCNPISGHATLYWYQQILGQGPKLLIQFQNNGVVDDSQLPKDRFSAERLKGVDSTLKIQPAKLEDSAVYLCASGALSGGLYEQYFGPGTRLTVT.

In this sample, this clonotype turned up many times. This chain joins TRBV5-5 and TRBJ2-2, with D perhaps TRBD2 (6 bases). Germline V gene lookup returns CDR1 SGHKS and CDR2 YYEKEE (reference sequence). Trimming cost V 0 bases and J 3 bases, with 12 bases left between them. The CDR3 covers 16 residues. CDR3 residues: CASSLGRDIYTGELFF. The DNA for the CDR3 is TGTGCCAGCAGCTTGGGGAGGGATATTTACACCGGGGAGCTGTTTTTT.

This clonotype was recorded a few times. This may arise from a read error, as a much more abundant clone is one base away. V is TRBV10-3 and J is TRBJ1-6; D not certain. CDR1 ENHRY and CDR2 SYGVKD come from the germline V gene. The CDR3 extends over 16 amino acids. CDR3 in DNA: TGTACCATCAGTGAGTCGAGTCCGCACCGTGGGTCCCCCCTCCACTTT. Encoded protein: CTISESSPHRGSPLHF.

In the case of this clonotype: The conserved final phenylalanine or tryptophan is absent from the CDR3, which likely points to a read error. The genes are TRBV4-1 and TRBJ2-7; no firm D call. Germline assignment: CDR1 MGHRA and CDR2 YSYEKL. Between the trimmed V and J ends, which lost 0 bases and 3 bases, there was a span of 15 bases. CDR3 length: 16 amino acids. CDR3 in DNA: TGCGCCAGCAGCCAAGACCCCGGGCAAAGTGACTACGAGCAGTACTAC. Its protein is CASSQDPGQSDYEQYY.

With respect to this clonotype: A clone one base away is much larger, so this may be a read error. The chain is built from TRBV6-4 and TRBJ1-2; 9 bases line up with TRBD1. Trimming took 2 bases from V and 3 from J; bases not matched to a gene: 4. Germline lookup yields CDR1 MRHNA and CDR2 SNTAGT. This CDR3 contains 15 residues. The CDR3 DNA follows: TGTGCCAGCAGTGACCCGAGACAGGGGGACTATGGCTACACCTTC. Amino acid sequence: CASSDPRQGDYGYTF.

About this clonotype: A clone one base away is much larger, so this may be a read error. Given the absence of the conserved phenylalanine or tryptophan at the CDR3 end, a read error is likely. J is TRBJ2-3 and V is TRBV10-3, with TRBD2 matching 8 bases. V dropped 11 bases and J dropped 0; count of bases not matched to a gene: 10. Germline values: CDR1 ENHRY, CDR2 SYGVKD. This CDR3 contains 15 residues. CDR3 nucleotide sequence: TGTGCCCATAAGGGGGAGCGGGAGAGCACAGATACGCAGTATTAT. This gives the protein CAHKGERESTDTQYY.

Regarding this clonotype: A read error may explain this, as a much larger clone is one base away. This chain connects TRBV5-4 to TRBJ2-7, with 13 nucleotides matching TRBD2. The CDR3 totals 15 residues. Germline V gene sequence: CDR1 SGHNT, CDR2 YYREEE (reference sequence). Trimming at V came to 0 bases and at J to 7 bases, leaving 4 bases not matched to a gene. The CDR3 DNA follows: TGTGCCAGCAGCTTGGAACTAGCGGGAGGGCTGGAGCAGTACTTC. Its protein is CASSLELAGGLEQYF.

V gene TRBV19 combines with J gene TRBJ2-1; TRBD2 agrees at 10 bases. CDR3 length equals 16 residues. Germline CDR1 and CDR2: LNHDA and SQIVND (reference sequence). The V segment lost 6 bases and the J segment 4 bases; nucleotides outside the gene matches: 9. The CDR3 DNA is TGTGCCAGTAGCCCCGGACTAGCGGAGAAATACAATGAGCAGTTCTTC. It translates to CASSPGLAEKYNEQFF.

As to this clonotype: At one boundary the junction diverges from the germline segment, which might be a read error. The chain is built from TRBV29-1 and TRBJ2-1, with D perhaps TRBD2 (6 bases). The CDR3 is made up of 12 amino acids. Germline V CDR1 and CDR2: SQVTM, ANQGSEA. The DNA for the CDR3 is TGCAGCGTTGATGGGACGGGGGACGAGCAGCTCTTC. Translation: CSVDGTGDEQLF.

The V and J genes are TRBV6-1 and TRBJ1-1; D is uncertain. Germline assignment: CDR1 MNHNS and CDR2 SASEGT. Trimming stripped 5 bases from V and 8 bases from J, with 18 bases between. There are 14 residues in the CDR3. The CDR3 bases are TGTGCCAGCAGTAACCGGATGGACCCGGGGGAAGCTTTCTTT. It specifies CASSNRMDPGEAFF.

The chain employs TRBV29-1 and TRBJ2-1; possible D gene TRBD1, 6 bases. V dropped 4 bases and J dropped 4 bases, with 17 bases sitting between them. Germline lookup yields CDR1 SQVTM and CDR2 ANQGSEA. The CDR3 covers 15 residues. CDR3 protein: CSVVPLRGRYNEQFF. DNA for the CDR3: TGCAGCGTTGTCCCCTTGAGGGGGAGATACAATGAGCAGTTCTTC.

As to this clonotype: Its ends do not fully match the called genes, so a read error is possible. V and J are TRBV18 and TRBJ2-1; TRBD2 matches 8 bases. The CDR3 is 15 amino acids. Germline values: CDR1 KGHSH, CDR2 LQKENI. CDR3 DNA: TGTGCCAGCTCACCCACCGGAGCAGAAGCGGGAGTTAAGGTCTTC. This translates into CASSPTGAEAGVKVF. Full variable domain (outside the CDR3, taken from reference TRBV18 and TRBJ2-1): NAGVMQNPRHLVRRRGQEARLRCSPMKGHSHVYWYRQLPEEGLKFMVYLQKENIIDESGMPKERFSAEFPKEGPSILRIQQVVRGDSAAYFCASSPTGAEAGVKVFGPGTRLTVL.

This chain connects TRBV11-2 to TRBJ2-3; 7 nucleotides line up with TRBD1. Germline CDR1 reads SGHAT; CDR2 reads FQNNGV. With V trimmed by 10 bases and J by 2 bases, 12 bases remained unmatched. The CDR3 consists of 15 residues. The CDR3 region is CANRSTGSPTDTQYF. In DNA, the CDR3 is TGTGCCAACAGGTCGACAGGGTCCCCCACAGATACGCAGTATTTT.

The V gene is TRBV2, the J gene TRBJ2-4; TRBD2 matches at 9 bases. The CDR3 loop spans 16 amino acids. Trimming at V came to 6 bases and at J to 3 bases, leaving 9 bases not matched to a gene. Germline CDR1 SNHLY, CDR2 FYNNEI. The CDR3 here is CASRNIAGDSKNIQYF. The CDR3 bases are TGTGCCAGCAGGAATATAGCGGGGGATAGCAAAAACATTCAGTACTTC.

This clonotype occurred many times. The chain employs TRBV29-1 and TRBJ2-1, with 9 bases that match TRBD2. CDR3 length: 15 residues. Germline V gene sequence: CDR1 SQVTM, CDR2 ANQGSEA. V was clipped by 2 bases and J by 6 bases; unmatched bases: 8. CDR3 in amino acids: CSVEPGGRALNEQFF. The CDR3 nucleotides are TGCAGCGTTGAACCCGGCGGGAGGGCCCTCAATGAGCAGTTCTTC.